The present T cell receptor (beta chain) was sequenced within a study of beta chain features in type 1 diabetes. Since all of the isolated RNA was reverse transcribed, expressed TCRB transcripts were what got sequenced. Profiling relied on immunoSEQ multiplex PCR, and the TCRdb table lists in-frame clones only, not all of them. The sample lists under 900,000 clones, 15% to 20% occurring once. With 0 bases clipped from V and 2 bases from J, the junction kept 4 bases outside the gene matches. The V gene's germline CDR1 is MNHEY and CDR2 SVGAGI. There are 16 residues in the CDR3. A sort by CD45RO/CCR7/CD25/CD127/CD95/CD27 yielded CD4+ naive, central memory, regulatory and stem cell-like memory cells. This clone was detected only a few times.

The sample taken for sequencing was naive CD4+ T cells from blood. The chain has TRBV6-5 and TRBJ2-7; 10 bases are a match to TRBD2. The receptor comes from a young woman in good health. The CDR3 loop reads CASSYSMTSGPYEQYF. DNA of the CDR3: TGTGCCAGCAGTTACTCGATGACTAGCGGGCCCTACGAGCAGTACTTC.